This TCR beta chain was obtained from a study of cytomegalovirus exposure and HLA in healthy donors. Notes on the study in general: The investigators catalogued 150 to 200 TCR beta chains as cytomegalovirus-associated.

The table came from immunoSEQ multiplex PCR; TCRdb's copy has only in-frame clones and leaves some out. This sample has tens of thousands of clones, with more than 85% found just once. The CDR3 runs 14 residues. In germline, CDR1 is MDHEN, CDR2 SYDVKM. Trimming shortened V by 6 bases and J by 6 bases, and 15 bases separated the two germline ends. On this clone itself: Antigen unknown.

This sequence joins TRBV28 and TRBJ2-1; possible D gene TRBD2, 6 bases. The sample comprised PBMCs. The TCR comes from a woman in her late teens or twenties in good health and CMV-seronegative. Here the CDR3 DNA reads TGTGCCAGCAGATTAACCGGGACTTTCAATGAGCAGTTCTTC. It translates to CASRLTGTFNEQFF.